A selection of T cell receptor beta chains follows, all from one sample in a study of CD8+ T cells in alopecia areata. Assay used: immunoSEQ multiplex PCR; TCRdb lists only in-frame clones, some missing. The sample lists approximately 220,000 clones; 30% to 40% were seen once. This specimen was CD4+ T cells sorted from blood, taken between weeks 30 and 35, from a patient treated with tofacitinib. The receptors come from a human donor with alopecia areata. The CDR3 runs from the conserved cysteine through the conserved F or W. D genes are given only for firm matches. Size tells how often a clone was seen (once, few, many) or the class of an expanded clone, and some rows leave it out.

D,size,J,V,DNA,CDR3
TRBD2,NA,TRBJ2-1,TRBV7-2,TGTGCCAGCAGCCGGACCCTAGCGGTTTCCTACAATGAGCAGTTCTTC,CASSRTLAVSYNEQFF
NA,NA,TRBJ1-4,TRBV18,TGTGCCAGCTCACCAAGGCAGCATGAAAAACTGTTTTTT,CASSPRQHEKLFF
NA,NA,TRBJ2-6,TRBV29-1,TGCAGCGTTGAAGGGACCGCTCGCTCTGGGGCCAACGTCCTGACTTTC,CSVEGTARSGANVLTF
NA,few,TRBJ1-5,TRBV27,TGTGCCAGCGGGCTTACTGACAGCGTCGCAGATCAGCCCCAGCATTTT,CASGLTDSVADQPQHF
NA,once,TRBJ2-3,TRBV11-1,TGTGCCAGCAGCGCCCGGGCCGGTCTAGATACGCAGTATTTT,CASSARAGLDTQYF
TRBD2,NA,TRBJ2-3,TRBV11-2,TGTGCCAGCAGCTCCACCGATTCGACGCTAGCGGGCCAAACAGATACGCAGTATTTT,CASSSTDSTLAGQTDTQYF
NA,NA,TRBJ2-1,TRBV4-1,TGCGCCAGCACCGCAACCCGACTAGACGTCGATGAGCAGTTCTTC,CASTATRLDVDEQFF
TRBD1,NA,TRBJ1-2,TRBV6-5,TGTGCCAGCAGTTACAGTTGGGACAGCACTAACTATGGCTACACCTTC,CASSYSWDSTNYGYTF
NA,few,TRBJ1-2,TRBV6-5,TGTGCCAGCAGTTACTCGCTCAGATATGGCTACACCTTC,CASSYSLRYGYTF
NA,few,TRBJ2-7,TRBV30,TGTGCCTGGAGTCGCAGCTACGAGCAGTACTTC,CAWSRSYEQYF
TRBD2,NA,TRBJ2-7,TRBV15,TGTGCCACCAGCAGGGGAGCGGGGTCCTACGAGCAGTACTTC,CATSRGAGSYEQYF
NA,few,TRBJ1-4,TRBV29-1,TGCAGCGTTAAGGGTAATGAAAAACTGTTTTTT,CSVKGNEKLFF
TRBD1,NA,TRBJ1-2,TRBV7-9,TGTGCCAGCAGCTTAGAGGGGGCGGCTGGCGGCTACACCTTC,CASSLEGAAGGYTF
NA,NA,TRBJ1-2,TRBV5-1,TGCGCCAGCAGCTTGGCGGGCCCGCCCCATGGCTACACCTTC,CASSLAGPPHGYTF
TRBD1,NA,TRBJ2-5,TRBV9,TGTGCCAGCAGCGCCCGGGACAGGTCCTACCAAGAGACCCAGTACTTC,CASSARDRSYQETQYF
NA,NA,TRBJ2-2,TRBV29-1,TGCAGCGTTGAAGTTGGCGGGAAGAACACCGGGGAGCTGTTTTTT,CSVEVGGKNTGELFF
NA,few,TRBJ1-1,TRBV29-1,TGCAGCGTTGAAGATCAAGGCACTGAAGCTTTCTTT,CSVEDQGTEAFF
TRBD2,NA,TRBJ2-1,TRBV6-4,TGTGCCAGCAGTGTAAAGCGGGGGGCTTACAATGAGCAGTTCTTC,CASSVKRGAYNEQFF
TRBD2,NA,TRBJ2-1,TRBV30,TGTGCCTGGAGTTCCGGCGGGAGATACTACGATGAGCAGTTCTTC,CAWSSGGRYYDEQFF
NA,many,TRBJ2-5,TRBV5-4,TGTGCCAGCAGCCCCCAGACCGGCAGGCAAGAGACCCAGTACTTC,CASSPQTGRQETQYF
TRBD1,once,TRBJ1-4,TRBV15,TGTGCCACCAGCAGAGATAAGGGGGCGGGTGAAAAACTGTTTTTT,CATSRDKGAGEKLFF
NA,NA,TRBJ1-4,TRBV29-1,TGCAGCGTCCCAACCCGGAACGGTGAAAAACTGTTTTTT,CSVPTRNGEKLFF
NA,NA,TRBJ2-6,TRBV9,TGTGCCAGCAGCGTAGGCGGCTCCGGGGCCAACGTCCTGACTTTC,CASSVGGSGANVLTF
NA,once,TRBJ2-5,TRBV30,TGTGCCTGGACCCGGGGGCTTGGGGAGACCCAGTACTTC,CAWTRGLGETQYF
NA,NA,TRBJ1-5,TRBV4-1,TGCGCCAGCAGCCAAGTAGGACTTCCCCAGCATTTT,CASSQVGLPQHF
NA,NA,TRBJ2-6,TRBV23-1,TGCGCCAGCAGTAAAAAGGAGGGGGCTGGGGCCAACGTCCTGACTTTC,CASSKKEGAGANVLTF
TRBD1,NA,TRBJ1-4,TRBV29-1,TGCAGCGTTGACCAAACAGGGGAAAGACTGTTTTTT,CSVDQTGERLFF
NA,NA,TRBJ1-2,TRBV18,TGTGCCAGCTCACGACTCGGGTTACCCGGGGACTATGGCTACACCTTC,CASSRLGLPGDYGYTF
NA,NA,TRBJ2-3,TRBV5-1,TGCGCCAGCAGCTCCGGGGCAGGCAGACCAGATACGCAGTATTTT,CASSSGAGRPDTQYF
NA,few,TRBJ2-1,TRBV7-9,TGTGCCAGCAGCTTGAGGACAGCCCGAGACAATGAGCAGTTCTTC,CASSLRTARDNEQFF
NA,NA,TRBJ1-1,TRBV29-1,TGCAGCGTTCGTGTCAACACTGAAGCTTTCTTT,CSVRVNTEAFF
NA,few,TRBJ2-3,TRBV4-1,TGCGCCAGCAGCCCGCCTAACACAGATACGCAGTATTTT,CASSPPNTDTQYF
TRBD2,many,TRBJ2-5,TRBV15,TGTGCCACCAGCAAGGGACTAGCGGGAGGGCCACGAGAGACCCAGTACTTC,CATSKGLAGGPRETQYF
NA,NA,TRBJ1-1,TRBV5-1,TGCGCCAGCAGCTTGGCCGTCGGGATAGGGTCGGCGAACACTGAAGCTTTCTTT,CASSLAVGIGSANTEAFF
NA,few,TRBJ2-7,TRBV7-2,TGTGCCAGCAGCTTAGCAACCAGAGCCTACGAGCAGTACTTC,CASSLATRAYEQYF
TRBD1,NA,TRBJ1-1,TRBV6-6,TGTGCCAGCAGTCCCGGGACAGGTTCTTCGAACACTGAAGCTTTCTTT,CASSPGTGSSNTEAFF
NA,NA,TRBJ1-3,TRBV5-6,TGTGCCAGCAGCTTGGTAGGAAACACCATATATTTT,CASSLVGNTIYF
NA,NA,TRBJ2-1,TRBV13,TGTGCCAGCAGCTTTTGGGGACAGCAGTTCTTC,CASSFWGQQFF
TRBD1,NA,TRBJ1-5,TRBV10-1,TGCGCCAGCAGTGGGGGACAGGGGACCCTTCAGCATTTT,CASSGGQGTLQHF
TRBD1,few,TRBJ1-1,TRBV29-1,TGCAGCGCTGGGGCATTCCAGGGGGCTGAGACTGAAGCTTTCTTT,CSAGAFQGAETEAFF
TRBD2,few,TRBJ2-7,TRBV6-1,TGTGCCAGCAGTGAGCACACCGGGACTAGCGGGATCCCCTACGAGCAGTACTTC,CASSEHTGTSGIPYEQYF
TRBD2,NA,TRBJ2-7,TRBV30,TGTGCCTGGAGTAGACCGGGACTAGCGGGCCGGGAGCAGTACTTC,CAWSRPGLAGREQYF
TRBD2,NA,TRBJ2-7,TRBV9,TGTGCCAGCAGCCCCGGGGCGGGGGGATACGTAAACGAGCAGTACTTC,CASSPGAGGYVNEQYF
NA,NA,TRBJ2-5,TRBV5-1,TGCGCCAGCAAATTAGGCCAGGGCATGGAGACCCAGTACTTC,CASKLGQGMETQYF
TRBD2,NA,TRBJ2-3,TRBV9,TGTGCCAGCAGCGTAGGTGTAGCGGGGAGCCGCACAGATACGCAGTATTTT,CASSVGVAGSRTDTQYF
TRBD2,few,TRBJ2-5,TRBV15,TGTGCCACCAGCAGAGATGCTAGCGGGAGGGCCGGGGAGACCCAGTACTTC,CATSRDASGRAGETQYF
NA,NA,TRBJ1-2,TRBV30,TGTGCCTGGAGTCGGGCAGCGGCGAGGACCTTC,CAWSRAAARTF
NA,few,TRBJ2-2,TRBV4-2,TGTGCCAGCAGCCAAGATCGGCTAAGGACAAACACCGGGGAGCTGTTTTTT,CASSQDRLRTNTGELFF
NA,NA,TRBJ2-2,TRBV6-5,TGTGCCAGCAGTTACGCAGGGACCCACACCGGGGAGCTGTTTTTT,CASSYAGTHTGELFF
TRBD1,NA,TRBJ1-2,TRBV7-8,TGTGCCAGCAGCCAACGTCAGGGGGCGGGTGAACTCGGTGGCTACACCTTC,CASSQRQGAGELGGYTF
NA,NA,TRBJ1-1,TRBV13,TGTGCCAGCAGCTTAGACAGGGCGGGTTCGACTGAAGCTTTCTTT,CASSLDRAGSTEAFF